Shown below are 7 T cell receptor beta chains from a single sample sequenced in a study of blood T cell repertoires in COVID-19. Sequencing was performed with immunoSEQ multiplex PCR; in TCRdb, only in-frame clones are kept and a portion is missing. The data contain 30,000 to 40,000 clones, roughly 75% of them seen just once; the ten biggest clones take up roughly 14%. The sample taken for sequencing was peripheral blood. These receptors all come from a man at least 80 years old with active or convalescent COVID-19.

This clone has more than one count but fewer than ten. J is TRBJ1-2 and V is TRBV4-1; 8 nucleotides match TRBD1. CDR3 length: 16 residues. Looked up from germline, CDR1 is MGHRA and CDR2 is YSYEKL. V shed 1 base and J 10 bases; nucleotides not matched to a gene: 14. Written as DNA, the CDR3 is TGCGCCAGCAGCCAAGCGTCAGGGACAGGAGGATTGGACTACACCTTC. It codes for CASSQASGTGGLDYTF.

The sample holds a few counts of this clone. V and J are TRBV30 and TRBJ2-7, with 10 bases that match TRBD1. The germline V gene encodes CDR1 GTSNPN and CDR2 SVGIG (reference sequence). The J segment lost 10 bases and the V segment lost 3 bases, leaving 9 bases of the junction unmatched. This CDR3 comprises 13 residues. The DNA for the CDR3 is TGTGCCTGGAGGTGGGACAGGGGTGGGTACCAGTACTTC. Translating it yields CAWRWDRGGYQYF.

CDR3 amino acids: CASSLAGLAGDVETQYF. The CDR3 region has the DNA TGTGCCAGCAGCTTAGCTGGTCTAGCGGGAGATGTAGAGACCCAGTACTTC. The J gene is TRBJ2-5, the V gene TRBV7-9; 10 nucleotides line up with TRBD2. The CDR3 covers 17 residues. CDR1 is SEHNR, CDR2 FQNEAQ, per germline (reference sequence). Unmatched junction bases numbered 8, after V lost 0 bases and J lost 4 bases.

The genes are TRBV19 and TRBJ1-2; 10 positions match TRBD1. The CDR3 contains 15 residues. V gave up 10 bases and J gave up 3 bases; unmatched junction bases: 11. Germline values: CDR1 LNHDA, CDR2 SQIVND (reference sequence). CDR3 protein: CATTQLGTGDYGYTF. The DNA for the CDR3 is TGTGCCACCACCCAACTCGGGACAGGGGACTATGGCTACACCTTC.

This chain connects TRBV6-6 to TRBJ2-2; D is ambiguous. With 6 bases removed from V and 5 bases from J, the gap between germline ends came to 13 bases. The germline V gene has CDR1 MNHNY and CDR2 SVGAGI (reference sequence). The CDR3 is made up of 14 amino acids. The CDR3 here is CASRTLEETGELFF. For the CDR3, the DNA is TGTGCCAGCAGAACCCTCGAGGAGACCGGGGAGCTGTTTTTT.

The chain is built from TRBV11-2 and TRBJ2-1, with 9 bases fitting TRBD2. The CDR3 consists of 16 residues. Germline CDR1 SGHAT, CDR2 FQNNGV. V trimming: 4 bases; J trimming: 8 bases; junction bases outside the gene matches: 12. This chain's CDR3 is CASSSPVAGASDEQFF. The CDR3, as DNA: TGTGCCAGCAGCTCCCCCGTAGCGGGAGCATCGGATGAGCAGTTCTTC.

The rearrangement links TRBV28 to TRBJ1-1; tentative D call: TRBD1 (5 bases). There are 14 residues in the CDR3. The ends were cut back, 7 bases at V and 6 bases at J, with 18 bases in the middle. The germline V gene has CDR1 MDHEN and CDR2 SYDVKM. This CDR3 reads CASTSGFGYAEAFF. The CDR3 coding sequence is TGTGCCAGCACCTCAGGGTTTGGGTACGCTGAAGCTTTCTTT. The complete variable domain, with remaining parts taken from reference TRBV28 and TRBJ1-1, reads DVKVTQSSRYLVKRTGEKVFLECVQDMDHENMFWYRQDPGLGLRLIYFSYDVKMKEKGDIPEGYSVSREKKERFSLILESASTNQTSMYLCASTSGFGYAEAFFGQGTRLTVV.